This T cell receptor (beta chain) was sequenced in a study of neoadjuvant nivolumab and ipilimumab in lung cancer. In the case of this clone: The antigen is unknown.

The study's findings and limits: TCR receptors were sequenced in few samples. Resected tumors had greater TCR richness and clonality than uninvolved lung. Only two of four nivolumab-treated tumors gained richness and clonality by surgery. Resected-tumor TCR richness correlated positively with pretherapy blood richness.

The J segment lost 3 bases and the V segment lost 0 bases, leaving 1 base of the junction unmatched. Germline CDR1 and CDR2: SGHNT and YYREEE (reference sequence). The CDR3 spans 15 residues. The assay was immunoSEQ multiplex PCR, and TCRdb's table has in-frame clones only and misses some. The repertoire holds 7,000 to 9,500 clones, approximately 91% seen once, with roughly 2.6% in the top ten. This sequence originates from an adult with non-small cell lung cancer. Some clones in this sample may be carry-over from other donors' samples. The material was tumor tissue, obtained after neoadjuvant nivolumab, alone or with ipilimumab, at or shortly before surgery. The chain employs TRBV5-4 and TRBJ2-7; 12 bases map to TRBD2. In nucleotides, the CDR3 is TGTGCCAGCAGCTTGGGGACTAGCGGGAACTACGAGCAGTACTTC. This translates into CASSLGTSGNYEQYF.